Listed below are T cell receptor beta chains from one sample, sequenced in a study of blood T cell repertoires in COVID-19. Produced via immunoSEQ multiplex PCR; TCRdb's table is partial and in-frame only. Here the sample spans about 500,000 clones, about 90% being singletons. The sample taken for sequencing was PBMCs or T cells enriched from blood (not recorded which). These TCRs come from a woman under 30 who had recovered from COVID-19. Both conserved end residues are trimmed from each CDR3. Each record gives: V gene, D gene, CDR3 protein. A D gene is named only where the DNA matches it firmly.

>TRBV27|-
ASSFGGAYDEQF
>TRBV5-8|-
ASSLGGSGYEQY
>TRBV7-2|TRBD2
ASSLIAGASYEQY
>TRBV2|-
ASSDMRASVGNTIY
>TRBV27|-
ASRLTGGGQPQH
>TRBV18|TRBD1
ASSLAGDREKLF
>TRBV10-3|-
AINANREETQY
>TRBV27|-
ASSLRGSNQPQH
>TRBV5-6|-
ASSRGEASQKTEAF
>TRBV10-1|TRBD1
ASSALDRGVSEQF
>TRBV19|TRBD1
ASSRRTGTYEQY
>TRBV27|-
ASIAGLEQF
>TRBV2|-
ASSQTPGGISGNTIY
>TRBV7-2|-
ASSLGPGYYGYT
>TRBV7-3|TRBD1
ASSVGTGVTGELF